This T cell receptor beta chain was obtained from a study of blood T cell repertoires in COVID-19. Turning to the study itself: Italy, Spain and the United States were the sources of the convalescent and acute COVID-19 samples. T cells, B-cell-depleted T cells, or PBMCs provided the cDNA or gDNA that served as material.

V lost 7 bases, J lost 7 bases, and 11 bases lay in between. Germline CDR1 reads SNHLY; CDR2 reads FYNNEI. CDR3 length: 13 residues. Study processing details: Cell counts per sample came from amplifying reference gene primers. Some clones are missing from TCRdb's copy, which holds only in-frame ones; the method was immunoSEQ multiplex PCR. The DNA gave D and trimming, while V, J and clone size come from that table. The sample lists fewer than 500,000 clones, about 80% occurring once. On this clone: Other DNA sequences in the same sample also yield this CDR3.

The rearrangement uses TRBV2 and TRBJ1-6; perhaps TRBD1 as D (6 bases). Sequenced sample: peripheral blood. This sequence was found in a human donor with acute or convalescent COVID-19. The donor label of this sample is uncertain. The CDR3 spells CASKGQGNSPLHF. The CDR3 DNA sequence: TGTGCCAGCAAGGGCCAGGGGAATTCACCCCTCCACTTT. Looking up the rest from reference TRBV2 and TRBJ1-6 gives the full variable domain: EPEVTQTPSHQVTQMGQEVILRCVPISNHLYFYWYRQILGQKVEFLVSFYNNEISEKSEIFDDQFSVERPDGSNFTLKIRSTKLEDSAMYFCASKGQGNSPLHFGNGTRLTVT.